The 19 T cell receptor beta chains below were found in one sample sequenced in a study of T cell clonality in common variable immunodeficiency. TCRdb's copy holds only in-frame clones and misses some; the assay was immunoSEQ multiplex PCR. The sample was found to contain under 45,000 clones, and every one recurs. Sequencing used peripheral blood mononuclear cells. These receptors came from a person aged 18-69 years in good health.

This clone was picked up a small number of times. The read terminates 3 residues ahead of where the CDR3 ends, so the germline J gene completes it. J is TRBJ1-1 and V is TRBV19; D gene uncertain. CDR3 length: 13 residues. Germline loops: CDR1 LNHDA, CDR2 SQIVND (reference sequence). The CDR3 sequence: CASSPGERYEAFF. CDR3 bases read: TGTGCCAGTAGTCCCGGGGAGCGCTACGAG.

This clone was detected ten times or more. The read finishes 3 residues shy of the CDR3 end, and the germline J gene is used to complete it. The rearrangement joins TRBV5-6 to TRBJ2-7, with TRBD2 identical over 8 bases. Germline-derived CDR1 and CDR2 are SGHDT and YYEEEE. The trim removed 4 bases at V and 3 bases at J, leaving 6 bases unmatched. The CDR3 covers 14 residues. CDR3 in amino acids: CASSPPGLGYEQYF. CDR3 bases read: TGTGCCAGCAGCCCTCCGGGACTAGGCTACGAG.

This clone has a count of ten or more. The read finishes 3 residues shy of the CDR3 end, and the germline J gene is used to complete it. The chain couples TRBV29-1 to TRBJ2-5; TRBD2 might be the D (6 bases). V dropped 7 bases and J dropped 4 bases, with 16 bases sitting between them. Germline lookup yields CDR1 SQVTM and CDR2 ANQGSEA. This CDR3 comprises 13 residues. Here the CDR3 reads CSADRGFGETQYF. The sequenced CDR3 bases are TGCAGCGCTGATCGGGGGTTTGGAGAGACC.

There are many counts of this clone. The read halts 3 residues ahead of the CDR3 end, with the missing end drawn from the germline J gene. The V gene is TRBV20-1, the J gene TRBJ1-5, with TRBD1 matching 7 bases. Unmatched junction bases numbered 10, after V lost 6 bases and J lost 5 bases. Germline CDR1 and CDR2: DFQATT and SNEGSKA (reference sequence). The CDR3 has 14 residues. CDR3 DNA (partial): TGCAGTGCCAATAAACAGGGGTTCGATCAGCCC. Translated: CSANKQGFDQP. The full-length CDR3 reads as CSANKQGFDQPQHF.

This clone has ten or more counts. The sequenced CDR3 bases are TGCAGTGCCGTTCCCGGGACAGGGGGCAATCAGCCC. Protein product: CSAVPGTGGNQP. The whole CDR3 sequence reads CSAVPGTGGNQPQHF. The gene calls are TRBV20-1 and TRBJ1-5; 10 nucleotides line up with TRBD1. The read ends 3 residues before the CDR3 terminus; that terminus is restored from the germline J gene. The CDR3 is 15 residues long. Germline V gives CDR1 DFQATT, CDR2 SNEGSKA (reference sequence). The trim removed 6 bases at V and 2 bases at J, leaving 7 bases unmatched.

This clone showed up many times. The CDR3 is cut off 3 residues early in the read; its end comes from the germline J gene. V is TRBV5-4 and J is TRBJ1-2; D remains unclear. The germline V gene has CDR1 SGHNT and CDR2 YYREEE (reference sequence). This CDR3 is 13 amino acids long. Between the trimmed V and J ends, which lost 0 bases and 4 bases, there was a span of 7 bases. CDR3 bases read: TGTGCCAGCAGCTTGGACAGCACCTATGGC. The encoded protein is CASSLDSTYG. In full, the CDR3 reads CASSLDSTYGYTF.

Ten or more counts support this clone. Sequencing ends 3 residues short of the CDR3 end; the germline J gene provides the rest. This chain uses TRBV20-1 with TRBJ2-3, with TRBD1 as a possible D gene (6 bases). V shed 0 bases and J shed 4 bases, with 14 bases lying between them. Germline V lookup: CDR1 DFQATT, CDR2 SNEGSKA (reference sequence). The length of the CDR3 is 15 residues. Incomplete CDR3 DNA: TGCAGTGCTAGAGATCCGGCAGGGGCCGCAGATACG. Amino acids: CSARDPAGAADT. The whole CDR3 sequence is CSARDPAGAADTQYF.

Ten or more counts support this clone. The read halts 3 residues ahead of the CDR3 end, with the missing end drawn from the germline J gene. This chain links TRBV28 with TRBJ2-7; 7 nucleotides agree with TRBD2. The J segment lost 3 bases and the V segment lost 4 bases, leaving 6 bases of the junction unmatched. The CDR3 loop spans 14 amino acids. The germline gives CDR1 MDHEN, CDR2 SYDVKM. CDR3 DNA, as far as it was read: TGTGCCAGCAGTTCGGGACTAAAACGCTACGAG. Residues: CASSSGLKRYE. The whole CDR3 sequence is CASSSGLKRYEQYF.

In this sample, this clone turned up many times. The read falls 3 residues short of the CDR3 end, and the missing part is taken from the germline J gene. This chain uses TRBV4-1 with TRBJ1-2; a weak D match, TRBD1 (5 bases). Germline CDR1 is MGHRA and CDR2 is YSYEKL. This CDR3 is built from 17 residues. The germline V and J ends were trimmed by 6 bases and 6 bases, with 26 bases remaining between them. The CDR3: CASRDLAASGSLDGYTF. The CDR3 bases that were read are TGCGCCAGCAGGGATCTGGCGGCCTCAGGGTCCCTCGATGGC.

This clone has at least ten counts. Partial CDR3 DNA: TGTGCCAGCAGCTTTAAGGGGGCTAATGAAAAG. Translating it yields CASSFKGANEK. The CDR3 in full is CASSFKGANEKLFF. The chain couples TRBV7-2 to TRBJ2-2, with 7 bases fitting TRBD1. The observed sequence ends 3 residues before the CDR3 terminus, with the missing tail filled in from the germline J gene. CDR1 is SGHTA, CDR2 FQGNSA, per germline. The CDR3 totals 14 residues.

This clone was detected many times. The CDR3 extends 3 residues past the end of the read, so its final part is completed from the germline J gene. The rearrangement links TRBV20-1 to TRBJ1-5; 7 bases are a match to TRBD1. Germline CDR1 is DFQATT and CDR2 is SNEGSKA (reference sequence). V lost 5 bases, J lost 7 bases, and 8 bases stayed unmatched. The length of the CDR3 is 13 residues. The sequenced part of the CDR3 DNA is TGCAGTGCTCGTACAGGGGCAGGACAGCCC. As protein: CSARTGAGQP. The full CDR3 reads CSARTGAGQPQHF.

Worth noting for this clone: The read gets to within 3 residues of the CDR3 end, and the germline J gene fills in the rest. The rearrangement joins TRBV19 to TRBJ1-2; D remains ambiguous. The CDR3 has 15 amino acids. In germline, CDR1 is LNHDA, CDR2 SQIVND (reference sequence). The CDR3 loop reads CASSSTSLITHDYTF. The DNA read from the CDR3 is TGTGCCAGTAGTTCAACTAGCCTTATTACACACGAC.

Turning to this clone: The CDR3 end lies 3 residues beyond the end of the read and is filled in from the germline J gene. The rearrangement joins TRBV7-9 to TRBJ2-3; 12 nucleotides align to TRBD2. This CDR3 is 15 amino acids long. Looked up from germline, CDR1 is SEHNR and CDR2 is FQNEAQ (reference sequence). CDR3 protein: CASSRTSGIGETQYF. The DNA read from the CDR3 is TGTGCCAGCAGCCGGACTAGCGGGATTGGGGAGACG.

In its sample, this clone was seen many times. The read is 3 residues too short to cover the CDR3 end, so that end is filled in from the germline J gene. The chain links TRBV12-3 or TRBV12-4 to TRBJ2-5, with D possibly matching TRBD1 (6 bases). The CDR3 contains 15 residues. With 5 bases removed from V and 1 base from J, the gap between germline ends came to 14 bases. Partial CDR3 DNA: TGTGCCAGCAGTCCTGGACAGATACTCCAAGAGACC. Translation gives CASSPGQILQET. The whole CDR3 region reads CASSPGQILQETQYF.

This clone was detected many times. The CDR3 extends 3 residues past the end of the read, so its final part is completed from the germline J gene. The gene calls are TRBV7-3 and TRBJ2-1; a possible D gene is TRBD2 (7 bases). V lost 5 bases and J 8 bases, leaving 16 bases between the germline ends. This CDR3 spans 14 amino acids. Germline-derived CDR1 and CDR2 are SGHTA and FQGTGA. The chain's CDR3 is CASSPIWGGDEQFF. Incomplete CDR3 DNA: TGTGCCAGCAGCCCCATTTGGGGGGGCGATGAG.

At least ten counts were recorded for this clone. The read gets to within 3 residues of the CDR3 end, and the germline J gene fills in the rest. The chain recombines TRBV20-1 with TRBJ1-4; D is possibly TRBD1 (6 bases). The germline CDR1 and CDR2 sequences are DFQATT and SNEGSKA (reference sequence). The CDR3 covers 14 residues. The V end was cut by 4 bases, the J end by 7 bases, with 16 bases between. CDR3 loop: CSATLGGGLEKLFF. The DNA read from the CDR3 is TGCAGTGCTACTCTAGGGGGGGGACTTGAAAAA.

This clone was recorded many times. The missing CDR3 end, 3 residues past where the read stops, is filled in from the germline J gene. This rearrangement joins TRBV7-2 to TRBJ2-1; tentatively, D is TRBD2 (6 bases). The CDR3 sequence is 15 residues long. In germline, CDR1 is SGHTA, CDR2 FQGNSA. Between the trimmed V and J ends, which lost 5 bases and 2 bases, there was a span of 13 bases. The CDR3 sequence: CASSHSGGAYNEQFF. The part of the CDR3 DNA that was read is TGTGCCAGCAGCCACAGCGGCGGGGCCTACAATGAG.

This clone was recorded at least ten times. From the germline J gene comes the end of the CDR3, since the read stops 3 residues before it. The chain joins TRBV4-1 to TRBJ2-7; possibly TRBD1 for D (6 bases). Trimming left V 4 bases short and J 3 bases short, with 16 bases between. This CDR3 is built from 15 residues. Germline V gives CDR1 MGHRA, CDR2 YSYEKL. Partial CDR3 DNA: TGCGCCAGCAGCCTCAGGACAGCAGGGGACTACGAG. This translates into CASSLRTAGDYE. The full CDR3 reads CASSLRTAGDYEQYF.

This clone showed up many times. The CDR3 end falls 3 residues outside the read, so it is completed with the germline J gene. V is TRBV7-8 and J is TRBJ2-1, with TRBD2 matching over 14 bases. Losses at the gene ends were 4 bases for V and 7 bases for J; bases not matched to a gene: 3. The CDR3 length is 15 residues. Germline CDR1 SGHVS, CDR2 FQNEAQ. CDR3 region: CASSSTSGRANEQFF. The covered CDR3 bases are TGTGCCAGCAGCTCGACTAGCGGGAGGGCGAATGAG.